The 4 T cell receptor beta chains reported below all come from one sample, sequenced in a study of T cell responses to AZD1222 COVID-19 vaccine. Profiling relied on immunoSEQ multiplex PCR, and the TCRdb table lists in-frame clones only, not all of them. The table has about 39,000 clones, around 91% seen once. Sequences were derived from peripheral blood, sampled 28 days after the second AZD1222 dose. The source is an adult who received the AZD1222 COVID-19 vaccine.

This CDR3 reads CASSRGPGTDTQYF. In DNA, the CDR3 is TGTGCCAGCAGTAGGGGGCCGGGCACAGATACGCAGTATTTT. The chain carries TRBV6-5 and TRBJ2-3; 7 bases are a match to TRBD1. The V gene's germline CDR1 is MNHEY and CDR2 SVGAGI. With V trimmed by 5 bases and J by 1 base, 3 bases remained unmatched. The CDR3 is 14 amino acids.

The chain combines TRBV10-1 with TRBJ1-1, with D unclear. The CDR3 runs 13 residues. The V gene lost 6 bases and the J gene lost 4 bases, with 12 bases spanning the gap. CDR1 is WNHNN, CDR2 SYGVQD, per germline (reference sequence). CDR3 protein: CASSGASSTEAFF. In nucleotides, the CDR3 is TGCGCCAGCAGCGGAGCTTCGAGCACTGAAGCTTTCTTT.

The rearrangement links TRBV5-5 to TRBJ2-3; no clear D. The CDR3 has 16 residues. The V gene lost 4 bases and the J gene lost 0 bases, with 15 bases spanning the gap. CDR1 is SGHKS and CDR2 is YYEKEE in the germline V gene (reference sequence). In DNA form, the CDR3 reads TGTGCCAGCAGCCCGGAAGGCAGGTCCAGCACAGATACGCAGTATTTT. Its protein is CASSPEGRSSTDTQYF.

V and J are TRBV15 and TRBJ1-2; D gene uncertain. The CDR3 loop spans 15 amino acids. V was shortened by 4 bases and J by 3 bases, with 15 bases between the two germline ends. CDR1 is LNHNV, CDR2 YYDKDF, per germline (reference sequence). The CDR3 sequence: CATSKRLGVHYGYTF. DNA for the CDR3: TGTGCCACCAGCAAGAGGCTCGGGGTTCACTATGGCTACACCTTC.